A selection of T cell receptor beta chains follows, all from one sample in a study of cytomegalovirus exposure and HLA in healthy donors. Generated by immunoSEQ multiplex PCR, the TCRdb table keeps only in-frame clones and is missing some. The repertoire consists of over 150,000 clones, with nearly 80% occurring once and the leading ten covering 10% to 15%. The specimen was PBMCs. These receptors all stem from a man under 40 in good health and CMV-seropositive. CDR3s include the opening cysteine and the closing phenylalanine or tryptophan. Fields, in order: clone size, V gene, J gene, D gene, CDR3 protein, CDR3 DNA. The D gene is left open where the match is weak. Size tells how often a clone was seen (once, few, many) or the class of an expanded clone, and some rows leave it out.

size: NA; V: TRBV9; J: TRBJ2-7; D: NA; CDR3: CASSVGGGESYEQYF; DNA: TGTGCCAGCAGCGTAGGAGGCGGGGAATCCTACGAGCAGTACTTC
size: NA; V: TRBV5-4; J: TRBJ2-1; D: TRBD1; CDR3: CASSSRWTGNEQFF; DNA: TGTGCCAGCAGCTCGCGCTGGACAGGCAATGAGCAGTTCTTC
size: once; V: TRBV18; J: TRBJ1-2; D: NA; CDR3: CASSPPSPTANYGYTF; DNA: TGTGCCAGCTCACCACCTTCCCCAACAGCTAACTATGGCTACACCTTC
size: NA; V: TRBV5-1; J: TRBJ1-2; D: NA; CDR3: CASSPRAGAGGYTF; DNA: TGCGCCAGCAGCCCCAGGGCGGGGGCAGGCGGCTACACCTTC
size: NA; V: TRBV19; J: TRBJ2-1; D: NA; CDR3: CASSPDSTSLEQFF; DNA: TGTGCCAGTAGTCCTGATTCGACTAGTCTTGAGCAGTTCTTC
size: once; V: TRBV11-2; J: TRBJ2-7; D: NA; CDR3: CASSPTPGTYEQYF; DNA: TGTGCCAGCAGCCCGACGCCCGGGACCTACGAGCAGTACTTC
size: few; V: TRBV6-4; J: TRBJ2-2; D: TRBD1; CDR3: CASSPGQENTGELFF; DNA: TGTGCCAGCAGTCCGGGACAGGAGAACACCGGGGAGCTGTTTTTT
size: NA; V: TRBV5-1; J: TRBJ2-3; D: TRBD1; CDR3: CASHRTSGGGTDTQYF; DNA: TGCGCCAGCCACAGGACATCAGGGGGTGGCACAGATACGCAGTATTTT
size: NA; V: TRBV6-5; J: TRBJ2-2; D: NA; CDR3: CASSPGTGPGELFF; DNA: TGTGCCAGCAGCCCTGGAACAGGGCCCGGGGAGCTGTTTTTT
size: NA; V: TRBV2; J: TRBJ1-2; D: TRBD1; CDR3: CASSEGTGEGYTF; DNA: TGTGCCAGCAGTGAAGGGACAGGCGAAGGCTACACCTTC
size: NA; V: TRBV12-5; J: TRBJ2-3; D: TRBD2; CDR3: CATSGVTDTQYF; DNA: TGTGCTACTAGCGGGGTCACAGATACGCAGTATTTT
size: NA; V: TRBV9; J: TRBJ2-5; D: NA; CDR3: CASSVGGREGETQYF; DNA: TGTGCCAGCAGCGTAGGTGGCAGGGAAGGAGAGACCCAGTACTTC
size: NA; V: TRBV28; J: TRBJ1-2; D: NA; CDR3: CASSTSQWRGYTF; DNA: TGTGCCAGCAGTACGAGCCAATGGCGGGGCTACACCTTC
size: NA; V: TRBV28; J: TRBJ1-5; D: NA; CDR3: CASSSGLSSQPQHF; DNA: TGTGCCAGCAGCTCAGGGTTAAGTAGTCAGCCCCAGCATTTT
size: few; V: TRBV5-6; J: TRBJ2-3; D: NA; CDR3: CASSSSTGVGADTQYF; DNA: TGTGCCAGCAGCTCCTCGACGGGGGTTGGCGCAGATACGCAGTATTTT
size: NA; V: TRBV7-9; J: TRBJ1-1; D: NA; CDR3: CASSLVGGRNTEAFF; DNA: TGTGCCAGCAGCTTAGTAGGGGGAAGGAACACTGAAGCTTTCTTT
size: NA; V: TRBV7-3; J: TRBJ2-2; D: TRBD2; CDR3: CASSLIAGANTGELFF; DNA: TGTGCCAGCAGCTTAATCGCGGGAGCGAACACCGGGGAGCTGTTTTTT
size: NA; V: TRBV5-1; J: TRBJ2-3; D: NA; CDR3: CASSYRTVSTDTQYF; DNA: TGCGCCAGCAGCTACCGGACAGTCTCAACAGATACGCAGTATTTT
size: once; V: TRBV6-5; J: TRBJ2-7; D: TRBD1; CDR3: CASRRGQGSYEQYF; DNA: TGTGCCAGCAGGCGGGGACAGGGTTCCTACGAGCAGTACTTC
size: NA; V: TRBV7-6; J: TRBJ1-3; D: TRBD1; CDR3: CASSPGTAVSGNTIYF; DNA: TGTGCCAGCAGCCCCGGGACAGCCGTCTCTGGAAACACCATATATTTT
size: NA; V: TRBV28; J: TRBJ2-1; D: TRBD2; CDR3: CASSPHGTSGRREQFF; DNA: TGTGCCAGCAGTCCCCACGGGACTAGCGGGAGACGTGAGCAGTTCTTC
size: NA; V: TRBV28; J: TRBJ1-2; D: NA; CDR3: CASRREFYGYTF; DNA: TGTGCCAGCCGCAGGGAATTCTATGGCTACACCTTC
size: NA; V: TRBV28; J: TRBJ2-3; D: NA; CDR3: CASNPAGADTQYF; DNA: TGTGCCAGCAACCCCGCAGGGGCAGATACGCAGTATTTT
size: few; V: TRBV4-2; J: TRBJ2-1; D: TRBD2; CDR3: CASSQAGGYNEQFF; DNA: TGTGCCAGCAGCCAAGCGGGGGGATACAATGAGCAGTTCTTC
size: NA; V: TRBV6-5; J: TRBJ2-6; D: TRBD1; CDR3: CASSSQGAGANVLTF; DNA: TGTGCCAGCAGTTCACAGGGGGCTGGGGCCAACGTCCTGACTTTC
size: NA; V: TRBV15; J: TRBJ2-7; D: TRBD2; CDR3: CATSAGGSSYEQYF; DNA: TGTGCCACCAGCGCAGGCGGGAGCTCCTACGAGCAGTACTTC
size: NA; V: TRBV5-4; J: TRBJ2-2; D: NA; CDR3: CASSSPGGNTGELFF; DNA: TGTGCCAGCAGCTCCCCCGGGGGGAACACCGGGGAGCTGTTTTTT